These 3 T cell receptor beta chains were all obtained from the same sample, sequenced in a study of blood T cell repertoires in COVID-19. Clones were sequenced by immunoSEQ multiplex PCR, and TCRdb holds only the in-frame ones, with some missing. This repertoire shows approximately 85,000 clones, just under 85% found once; its top ten account for roughly 10%. The specimen sequenced was peripheral blood. All receptors come from a woman in her 70s with active or convalescent COVID-19.

This clone came up a few times. The chain combines TRBV28 with TRBJ1-4; TRBD1 is a possible D gene (6 bases). The CDR3 is made up of 16 amino acids. CDR1 and CDR2 (germline): MDHEN, SYDVKM. The ends were cut back, 4 bases at V and 6 bases at J, with 18 bases in the middle. CDR3 in DNA: TGTGCCAGCAGTTCCCCTCCGACAGGAGCGTATGAAAAACTGTTTTTT. Amino acid sequence: CASSSPPTGAYEKLFF. The whole variable domain, remainder taken from reference TRBV28 and TRBJ1-4, is DVKVTQSSRYLVKRTGEKVFLECVQDMDHENMFWYRQDPGLGLRLIYFSYDVKMKEKGDIPEGYSVSREKKERFSLILESASTNQTSMYLCASSSPPTGAYEKLFFGSGTQLSVL.

The chain carries TRBV7-6 and TRBJ2-2, with 9 bases aligning to TRBD1. With V trimmed by 5 bases and J by 5 bases, 9 bases remained unmatched. CDR1 and CDR2 from the germline V gene are SGHVS and FNYEAQ. The CDR3 totals 16 residues. CDR3 bases: TGTGCCAGCAGCCTCGGACAGGGGACAGTGACCGGGGAGCTGTTTTTT. This sequence encodes CASSLGQGTVTGELFF.

This rearrangement joins TRBV7-2 to TRBJ2-5; the match to TRBD1 covers 9 bases. V lost 6 bases to trimming and J lost 6 bases; unmatched junction nucleotides: 11. Germline V CDR1 and CDR2: SGHTA, FQGNSA. The CDR3 totals 15 residues. CDR3 in amino acids: CASRQDRQGDQTQYF. CDR3 nucleotide sequence: TGTGCCAGCAGACAAGACAGACAGGGGGATCAGACCCAGTACTTC.